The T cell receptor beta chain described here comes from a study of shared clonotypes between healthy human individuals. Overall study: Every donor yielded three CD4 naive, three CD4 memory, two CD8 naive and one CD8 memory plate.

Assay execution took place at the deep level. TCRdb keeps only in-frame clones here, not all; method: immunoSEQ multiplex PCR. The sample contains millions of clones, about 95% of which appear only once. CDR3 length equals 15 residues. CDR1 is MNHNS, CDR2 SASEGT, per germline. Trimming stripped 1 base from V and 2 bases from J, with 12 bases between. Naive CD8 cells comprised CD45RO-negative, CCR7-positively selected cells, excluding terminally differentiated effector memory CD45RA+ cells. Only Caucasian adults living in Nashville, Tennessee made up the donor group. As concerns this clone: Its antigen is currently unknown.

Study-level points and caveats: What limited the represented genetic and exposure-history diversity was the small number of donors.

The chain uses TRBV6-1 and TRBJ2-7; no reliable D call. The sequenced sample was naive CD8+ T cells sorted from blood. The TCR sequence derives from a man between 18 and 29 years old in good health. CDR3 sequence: CASSEGPSAPYEQYF. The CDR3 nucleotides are TGTGCCAGCAGTGAAGGACCTTCCGCTCCCTACGAGCAGTACTTC.